This T cell receptor (beta chain) was retrieved from a study of T cells in women clearing cervical HPV infection. Whole-study context: Blood came at first lesion visit for cases, post-clearance for controls. HLA type stays a possible confounder, typing being limited.

As regards this clone: What it binds is not known. The DNA ends 3 residues before the CDR3 does, and the rest of the CDR3 is filled in from the germline J gene.

The CDR3 consists of 14 residues. Per germline, CDR1 DFQATT and CDR2 SNEGSKA (reference sequence). The junction had 5 bases not matched to a gene; V was cut back by 4 bases and J by 4 bases. MY09/MY11 PCR detected cervical HPV DNA; dot-blot assigned genotypes. TCRdb keeps only in-frame clones here, not all; method: immunoSEQ multiplex PCR. This sample's clone table lists about 30,000 clones. Study-wide results and caveats: TRBV6-7 abundance was lower in cases than controls (roughly 0.12% versus 0.15%).

Sequencing input: blood buffy coat. The rearrangement joins TRBV20-1 to TRBJ2-3; TRBD2 matches at 10 bases. The TCR comes from a woman aged 18 to 69 with a cervical HPV16 infection that either progressed to CIN3+ or cleared (not recorded which). CDR3 DNA (partial): TGCAGTGCTATTCCTAGCGGGAGTGCAGATACG. Translated, it gives CSAIPSGSADT. From start to end, the CDR3 is CSAIPSGSADTQYF.